These 6 T cell receptor beta chains originate from one sample sequenced in a study of circulating CD8 cells and anti-PD-1 response in melanoma. Four subsets defined by PD-1 and/or TIGIT were sorted from live CD3+CD8+TCRalphabeta+ cells. The QIAseq Immune Repertoire TCR panel built the libraries from roughly 15 ng of total RNA. MiXCR, applied by TCRdb to the reads, yields one record per CDR3 protein. The table records some 800 distinct CDR3 sequences, about an eighth of them present only once. The sample here was CD8+ T cells from PBMCs, taken at baseline or after one month of anti-PD-1 therapy (not recorded which). Receptors originate from a human donor with melanoma.

This clonotype was detected only once. The J gene is TRBJ2-1, the V gene TRBV30; TRBD2 might be the D (5 bases). Germline V gene sequence: CDR1 GTSNPN, CDR2 SVGIG (reference sequence). CDR3 length: 12 residues. The germline V and J ends were trimmed by 0 bases and 14 bases, with 14 bases remaining between them. CDR3 in amino acids: CAWSVDGPREFF. The CDR3 nucleotides read TGTGCCTGGAGTGTTGACGGCCCGAGGGAGTTCTTC. The full variable domain, its missing parts supplied by reference TRBV30 and TRBJ2-1, is SQTIHQWPATLVQPVGSPLSLECTVEGTSNPNLYWYRQAAGRGLQLLFYSVGIGQISSEVPQNLSASRPQDRQFILSSKKLLLSDSGFYLCAWSVDGPREFFGPGTRLTVL.

The J gene is TRBJ1-2, the V gene TRBV27; TRBD1 is a possible D gene (6 bases). Deletions cut 3 bases from V and 8 bases from J, with 16 bases between. The CDR3 length is 14 residues. Germline V lookup: CDR1 MNHEY, CDR2 SMNVEV (reference sequence). CDR3 bases: TGTGCCAGCAGTTTGACAGGTGACCTGTGGGGCTACACCTTC. This codes for CASSLTGDLWGYTF.

This clonotype was seen a handful of times. The chain carries TRBV4-3 and TRBJ2-7, with 9 nucleotides matching TRBD1. Germline-derived CDR1 and CDR2 are LGHNA and YSLEER. The length of the CDR3 is 16 residues. V was clipped by 0 bases and J by 4 bases; unmatched bases: 7. CDR3 in amino acids: CASSQDAIGQGYEQYF. The CDR3 DNA sequence: TGCGCCAGCAGCCAAGACGCCATAGGACAGGGGTACGAGCAGTACTTC.

This clonotype counts as medium-sized. V gene TRBV9 combines with J gene TRBJ1-1; 7 bases agree with TRBD1. This CDR3 is 15 amino acids long. After removal of 4 bases from V and 2 bases from J, the junction contained 8 bases not matched to a gene. Germline V CDR1 and CDR2: SGDLS, YYNGEE. The CDR3 nucleotides are TGTGCCAGCAGCCCCCAGGGGGGGGCAAACACTGAAGCTTTCTTT. Translating gives CASSPQGGANTEAFF.

This clonotype is termed medium-sized (0.01 to 0.1%). The CDR3 nucleotides read TGTGCTAGTGGCTACGGACTAGTTTCAGATACGCAGTATTTT. It codes for CASGYGLVSDTQYF. The genes are TRBV12-5 and TRBJ2-3, with 7 nucleotides matching TRBD2. The CDR3 totals 14 residues. Germline V gene data show CDR1 as LGHNT and CDR2 as FRNRAP. V shed 6 bases and J 4 bases; nucleotides not matched to a gene: 7.

Comments on this clonotype: Since a far larger clone is one base different, this is likely a read error. V usage is TRBV11-2 and J usage is TRBJ1-1; D is unresolved. Trimming pared 5 bases from V and 10 bases from J, leaving 17 bases between. The CDR3 length is 13 residues. Per germline, CDR1 SGHAT and CDR2 FQNNGV. CDR3 coding DNA: TGTGCCAGCAGCCCCGGGCCGGGGTCTGGAGCTTTCTTT. Its translation: CASSPGPGSGAFF.